One sample yielded the 11 T cell receptor beta chains listed below, sequenced in a study of T-cell reconstitution after alpha-beta-depleted transplantation in children. It was with unique molecular identifiers that the TCRbeta library was prepared. One entry per CDR3 protein, called by TCRdb with MiXCR from the PCR reads. The sample lists some 350,000 distinct CDR3 sequences; over 9% were seen once. The sample consisted of PBMCs from the stem cell graft donor, taken from the stem cell graft. The receptors were sampled from a human donor who donated a stem cell graft to a child with acute lymphoblastic leukemia.

The chain carries TRBV12-3 or TRBV12-4 and TRBJ2-3, with 8 bases matching TRBD2. The CDR3 runs 16 residues. With V trimmed by 5 bases and J by 5 bases, 12 bases remained unmatched. The CDR3 reads CASSPPGGRPQDTQYF. CDR3 nucleotides: TGTGCCAGCAGTCCCCCGGGCGGGAGGCCCCAAGATACGCAGTATTTT.

Many counts were recorded for this clonotype. The rearrangement links TRBV27 to TRBJ2-5, with 8 nucleotides matching TRBD1. V was clipped by 5 bases and J by 1 base; unmatched bases: 3. Germline CDR1 and CDR2: MNHEY and SMNVEV (reference sequence). The CDR3 extends over 14 amino acids. The chain's CDR3 is CASSIGQGQETQYF. CDR3 bases: TGTGCCAGCAGTATAGGACAGGGCCAAGAGACCCAGTACTTC.

The chain links TRBV5-4 to TRBJ2-7; D unclear. This CDR3 comprises 12 residues. The V gene's germline CDR1 is SGHNT and CDR2 YYREEE (reference sequence). Trimming took 2 bases from V and 2 from J, leaving 5 bases between them. In nucleotides, the CDR3 is TGTGCCAGCAGCTTTGGCCCCTACGAGCAGTACTTC. Encoded protein: CASSFGPYEQYF.

CDR3 in DNA: TGTGCCAGCAGTCACCGCTGGGACGAGCAGTACTTC. Translated: CASSHRWDEQYF. The V gene is TRBV6-2 or TRBV6-3, the J gene TRBJ2-7; D gene uncertain. CDR1 and CDR2 (germline): MNHEY, SVGEGT. V was clipped by 5 bases and J by 5 bases, with 10 bases between them. This CDR3 contains 12 residues.

The chain has TRBV2 and TRBJ2-2, with D possibly matching TRBD2 (5 bases). The CDR3 has 16 amino acids. CDR1 is SNHLY and CDR2 is FYNNEI in the germline V gene. The V and J ends lost 4 bases and 6 bases respectively, with 18 bases between them. This chain's CDR3 is CASSVFSAALPGELFF. Written as DNA, the CDR3 is TGTGCCAGCAGTGTGTTTTCAGCGGCTCTTCCCGGGGAGCTGTTTTTT.

The chain combines TRBV7-9 with TRBJ2-5; D is possibly TRBD1 (6 bases). The CDR3 length is 13 residues. Trimming shortened V by 5 bases and J by 4 bases, and 11 bases separated the two germline ends. Germline values: CDR1 SEHNR, CDR2 FQNEAQ (reference sequence). CDR3: CASSLDRAETQYF. The CDR3 DNA reads TGTGCCAGCAGCCTGGACAGAGCAGAGACCCAGTACTTC.

This clonotype was counted only a few times. CDR3 residues: CASSVGTRMYEQYF. CDR3 in DNA: TGTGCCAGCAGTGTCGGGACTCGGATGTACGAGCAGTACTTC. The chain combines TRBV12-3 or TRBV12-4 with TRBJ2-7; perhaps TRBD2 as D (6 bases). The CDR3 is made up of 14 amino acids. V shed 5 bases and J shed 4 bases, with 15 bases lying between them.

This clonotype was seen at least ten times. The chain is built from TRBV18 and TRBJ2-5, with D perhaps given as TRBD1 or TRBD2 (5 bases each). The CDR3 is 14 residues long. The germline V gene has CDR1 KGHSH and CDR2 LQKENI. The germline V and J ends were trimmed by 2 bases and 2 bases, with 9 bases remaining between them. CDR3 loop: CASSPGTAQETQYF. In nucleotides, the CDR3 is TGTGCCAGCTCACCAGGGACCGCACAAGAGACCCAGTACTTC.

This clonotype was detected a few times. V and J are TRBV27 and TRBJ1-2, with D maybe TRBD1 (6 bases). Germline V CDR1 and CDR2: MNHEY, SMNVEV (reference sequence). With 5 bases removed from V and 4 bases from J, the gap between germline ends came to 11 bases. CDR3 size: 13 residues. This chain's CDR3 is CASSRGAGYGYTF. In DNA form, the CDR3 reads TGTGCCAGCAGTCGGGGGGCCGGCTATGGCTACACCTTC.

This clonotype was observed a few times. The chain has TRBV6-5 and TRBJ2-3, with D perhaps matching TRBD2 (5 bases). The CDR3 sequence is 16 residues long. CDR1 MNHEY and CDR2 SVGAGI come from the germline V gene. The germline V and J ends were trimmed by 2 bases and 5 bases, with 17 bases remaining between them. This chain's CDR3 is CASSYNSRGSRDTQYF. In DNA form, the CDR3 reads TGTGCCAGCAGTTACAACTCCCGTGGGAGTAGAGATACGCAGTATTTT.

The chain is built from TRBV4-1 and TRBJ2-5; 8 bases match TRBD1. The J segment lost 5 bases and the V segment lost 1 base, leaving 3 bases of the junction unmatched. Looked up from germline, CDR1 is MGHRA and CDR2 is YSYEKL. This CDR3 region has 14 residues. The CDR3 bases are TGCGCCAGCAGCCAAGCCAGGGGGCTGGAGACCCAGTACTTC. Translating gives CASSQARGLETQYF.